The entry below describes one T cell receptor beta chain. Its specificity is unknown. TCRdb keeps only in-frame clones here, not all; method: immunoSEQ multiplex PCR. The repertoire holds hundreds of thousands of clones, around 96% seen once, with about 0.064% in the top ten. This record comes from a study of shared clonotypes between healthy human individuals. Study observations and caveats: There were few donors, and this limited the genetic and exposure-history diversity represented. Non-shared clonotypes had lower generation probabilities than those shared by all four donors. The study found roughly 5% of naive CD4 clonotypes shared across a handful of donors.

Nashville, Tennessee was home to all donors, who were Caucasian adults. This CDR3 is 14 amino acids long. The germline V gene encodes CDR1 SGHVS and CDR2 FQNEAQ. V dropped 1 base and J dropped 2 bases, with 9 bases sitting between them. This receptor was taken from a woman under 40 in good health. The chain joins TRBV7-8 to TRBJ2-7; D unclear. Sequences were obtained from naive CD4+ T cells sorted from blood. Subset meaning: CD45RA+ positively selected. CDR3 in amino acids: CASSLERSTYEQYF. The CDR3 bases are TGTGCCAGCAGCTTAGAACGGAGTACCTACGAGCAGTACTTC.